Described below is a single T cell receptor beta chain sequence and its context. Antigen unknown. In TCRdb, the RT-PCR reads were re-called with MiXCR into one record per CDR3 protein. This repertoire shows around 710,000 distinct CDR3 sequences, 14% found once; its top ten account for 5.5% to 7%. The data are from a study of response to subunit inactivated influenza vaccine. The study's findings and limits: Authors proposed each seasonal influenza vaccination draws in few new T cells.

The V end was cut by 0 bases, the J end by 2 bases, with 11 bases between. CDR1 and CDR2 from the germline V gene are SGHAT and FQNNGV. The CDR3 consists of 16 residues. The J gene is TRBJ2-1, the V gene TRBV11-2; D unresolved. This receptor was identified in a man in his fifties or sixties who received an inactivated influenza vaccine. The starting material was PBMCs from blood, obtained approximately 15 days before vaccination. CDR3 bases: TGTGCCAGCAGCTTAGAATTCCGGCAGCCCTACAATGAGCAGTTCTTC. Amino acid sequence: CASSLEFRQPYNEQFF. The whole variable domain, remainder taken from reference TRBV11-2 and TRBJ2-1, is EAGVAQSPRYKIIEKRQSVAFWCNPISGHATLYWYQQILGQGPKLLIQFQNNGVVDDSQLPKDRFSAERLKGVDSTLKIQPAKLEDSAVYLCASSLEFRQPYNEQFFGPGTRLTVL.